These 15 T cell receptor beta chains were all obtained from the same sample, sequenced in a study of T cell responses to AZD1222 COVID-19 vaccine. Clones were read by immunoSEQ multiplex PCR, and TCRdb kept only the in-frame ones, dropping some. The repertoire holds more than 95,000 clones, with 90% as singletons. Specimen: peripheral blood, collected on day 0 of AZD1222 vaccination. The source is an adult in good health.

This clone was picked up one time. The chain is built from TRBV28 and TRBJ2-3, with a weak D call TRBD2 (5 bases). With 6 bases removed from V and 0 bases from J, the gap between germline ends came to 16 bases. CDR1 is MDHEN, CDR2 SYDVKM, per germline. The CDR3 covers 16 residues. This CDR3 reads CASSPNLRTSTDTQYF. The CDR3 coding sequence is TGTGCCAGCAGCCCCAATCTCCGGACTAGCACAGATACGCAGTATTTT.

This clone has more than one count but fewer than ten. CDR3: CASNPTTSGYEQYF. CDR3 DNA sequence: TGTGCCAGCAACCCGACTACGAGCGGCTACGAGCAGTACTTC. The J gene is TRBJ2-7, the V gene TRBV28; tentatively, D is TRBD2 (5 bases). The V and J ends lost 7 bases and 3 bases respectively, with 16 bases between them. The germline V gene has CDR1 MDHEN and CDR2 SYDVKM. CDR3 size: 14 residues.

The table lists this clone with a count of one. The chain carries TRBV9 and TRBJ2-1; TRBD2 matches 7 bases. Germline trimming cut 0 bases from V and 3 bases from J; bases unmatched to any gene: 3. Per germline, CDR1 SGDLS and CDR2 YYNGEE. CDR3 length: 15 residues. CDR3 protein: CASSVGSGDYNEQFF. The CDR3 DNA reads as TGTGCCAGCAGCGTAGGGAGCGGGGACTACAATGAGCAGTTCTTC.

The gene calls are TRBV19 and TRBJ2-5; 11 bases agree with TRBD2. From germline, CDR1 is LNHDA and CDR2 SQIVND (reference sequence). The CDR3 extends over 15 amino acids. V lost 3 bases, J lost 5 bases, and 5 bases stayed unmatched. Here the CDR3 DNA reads TGTGCCAGTAGTATGCTAGCGGGAGGCTCGGAGACCCAGTACTTC. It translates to CASSMLAGGSETQYF.

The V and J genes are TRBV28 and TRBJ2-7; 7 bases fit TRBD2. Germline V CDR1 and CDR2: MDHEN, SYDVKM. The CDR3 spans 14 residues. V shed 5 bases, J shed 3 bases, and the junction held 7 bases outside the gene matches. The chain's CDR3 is CASSTSSGVYEQYF. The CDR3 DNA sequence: TGTGCCAGCAGTACATCTAGCGGAGTCTACGAGCAGTACTTC.

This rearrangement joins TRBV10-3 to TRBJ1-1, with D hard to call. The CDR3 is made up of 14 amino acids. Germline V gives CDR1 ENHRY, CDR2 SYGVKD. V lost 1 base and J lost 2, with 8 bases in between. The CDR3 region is CAISELMGNTEAFF. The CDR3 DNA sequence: TGTGCCATCAGTGAGTTGATGGGAAACACTGAAGCTTTCTTT.

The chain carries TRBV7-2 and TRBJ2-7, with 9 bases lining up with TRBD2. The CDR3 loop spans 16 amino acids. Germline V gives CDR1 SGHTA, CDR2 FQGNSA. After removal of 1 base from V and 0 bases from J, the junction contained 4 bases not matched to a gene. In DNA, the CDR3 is TGTGCCAGCAGCTTAGTCGGTAGCGGGAGCTCCTACGAGCAGTACTTC. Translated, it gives CASSLVGSGSSYEQYF. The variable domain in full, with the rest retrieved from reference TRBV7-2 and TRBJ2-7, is GAGVSQSPSNKVTEKGKDVELRCDPISGHTALYWYRQSLGQGLEFLIYFQGNSAPDKSGLPSDRFSAERTGGSVSTLTIQRTQQEDSAVYLCASSLVGSGSSYEQYFGPGTRLTVT.

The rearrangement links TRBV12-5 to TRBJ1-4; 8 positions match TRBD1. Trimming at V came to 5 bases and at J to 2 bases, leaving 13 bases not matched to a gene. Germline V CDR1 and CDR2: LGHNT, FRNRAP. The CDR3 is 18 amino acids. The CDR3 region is CASGPGDRSKSTNEKLFF. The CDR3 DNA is TGTGCTAGTGGTCCGGGGGACAGGTCTAAAAGTACTAATGAAAAACTGTTTTTT.

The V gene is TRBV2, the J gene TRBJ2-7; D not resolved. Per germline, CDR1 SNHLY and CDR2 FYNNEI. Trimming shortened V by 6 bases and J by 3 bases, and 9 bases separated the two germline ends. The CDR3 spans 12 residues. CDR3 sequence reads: CASSTFLYEQYF. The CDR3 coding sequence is TGTGCCAGCAGCACTTTTCTCTACGAGCAGTACTTC.

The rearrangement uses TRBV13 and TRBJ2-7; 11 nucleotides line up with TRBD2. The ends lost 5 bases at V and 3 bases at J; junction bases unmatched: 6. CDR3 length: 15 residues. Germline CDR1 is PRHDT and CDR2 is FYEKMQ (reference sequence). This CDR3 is CASSLRGLADYEQYF. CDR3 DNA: TGTGCCAGCAGCCTCAGGGGACTAGCGGACTACGAGCAGTACTTC.

CDR3 in amino acids: CASSPQTYGYTF. The CDR3 DNA reads as TGTGCCAGCAGCCCTCAGACCTATGGCTACACCTTC. The V and J genes are TRBV28 and TRBJ1-2; no clear D gene. Trimming left V 6 bases short and J 4 bases short, with 9 bases between. This CDR3 region has 12 residues. Germline loops: CDR1 MDHEN, CDR2 SYDVKM.

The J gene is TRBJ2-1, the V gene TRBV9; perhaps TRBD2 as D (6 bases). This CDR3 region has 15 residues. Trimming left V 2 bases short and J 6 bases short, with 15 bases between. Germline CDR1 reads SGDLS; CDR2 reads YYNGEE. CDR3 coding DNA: TGTGCCAGCAGCGTCCGGGACTCTATCATCAATGAGCAGTTCTTC. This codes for CASSVRDSIINEQFF.

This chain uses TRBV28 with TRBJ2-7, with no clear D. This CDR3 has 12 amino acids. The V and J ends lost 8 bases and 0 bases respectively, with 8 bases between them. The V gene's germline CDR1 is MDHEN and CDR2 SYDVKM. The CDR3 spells CASGVTSYEQYF. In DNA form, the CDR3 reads TGTGCCAGCGGGGTCACCTCCTACGAGCAGTACTTC. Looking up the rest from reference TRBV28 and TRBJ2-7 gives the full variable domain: DVKVTQSSRYLVKRTGEKVFLECVQDMDHENMFWYRQDPGLGLRLIYFSYDVKMKEKGDIPEGYSVSREKKERFSLILESASTNQTSMYLCASGVTSYEQYFGPGTRLTVT.

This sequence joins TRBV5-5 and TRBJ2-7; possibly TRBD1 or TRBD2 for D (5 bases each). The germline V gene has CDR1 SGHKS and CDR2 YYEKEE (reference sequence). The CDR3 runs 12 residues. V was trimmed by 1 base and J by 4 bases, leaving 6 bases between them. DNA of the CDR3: TGTGCCAGCAGCTTGTGGGGGTACGAGCAGTACTTC. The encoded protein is CASSLWGYEQYF.

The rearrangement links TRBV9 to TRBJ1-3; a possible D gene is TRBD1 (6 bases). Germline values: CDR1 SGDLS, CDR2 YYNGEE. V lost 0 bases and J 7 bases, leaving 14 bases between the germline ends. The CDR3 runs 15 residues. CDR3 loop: CASSVGFRGWNTIYF. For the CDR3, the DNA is TGTGCCAGCAGCGTAGGTTTCAGGGGATGGAACACCATATATTTT.